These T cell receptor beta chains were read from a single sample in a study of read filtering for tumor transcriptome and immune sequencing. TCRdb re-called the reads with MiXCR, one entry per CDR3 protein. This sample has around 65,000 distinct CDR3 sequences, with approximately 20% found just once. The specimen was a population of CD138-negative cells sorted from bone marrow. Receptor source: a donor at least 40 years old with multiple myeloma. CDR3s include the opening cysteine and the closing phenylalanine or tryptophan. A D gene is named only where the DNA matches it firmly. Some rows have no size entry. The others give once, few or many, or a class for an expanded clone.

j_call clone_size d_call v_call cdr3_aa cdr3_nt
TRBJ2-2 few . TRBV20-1 CSAPGSVANTGELFF TGCAGTGCCCCAGGGTCGGTCGCGAACACCGGGGAGCTGTTTTTT
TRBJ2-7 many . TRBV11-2 CASSLMTGPSYEQYF TGTGCCAGCAGCTTAATGACAGGCCCCTCCTACGAGCAGTACTTC
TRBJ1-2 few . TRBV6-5 CASRAGGNYGYTF TGTGCCAGCAGGGCAGGAGGGAACTATGGCTACACCTTC
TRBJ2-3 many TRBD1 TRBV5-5 CASSLGTGHTDTQYF TGTGCCAGCAGCCTCGGGACAGGGCACACAGATACGCAGTATTTT
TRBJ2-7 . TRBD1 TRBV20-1 CSADKTGAYEQYF TGCAGTGCAGATAAGACAGGGGCTTACGAGCAGTACTTC
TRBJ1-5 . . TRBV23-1 CAARAGRHSNQPQHF TGCGCCGCAAGGGCGGGACGGCATAGCAATCAGCCCCAGCATTTT
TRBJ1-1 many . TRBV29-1 CSAGPPTAEAFF TGCAGCGCAGGACCACCGACCGCTGAAGCTTTCTTT
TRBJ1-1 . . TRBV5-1 CASSLAGTPDTEAFF TGCGCCAGCAGCTTGGCCGGGACGCCGGACACTGAAGCTTTCTTT
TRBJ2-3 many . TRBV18 CASSPGDQADTQYF TGTGCCAGCTCACCGGGGGACCAGGCAGATACGCAGTATTTT
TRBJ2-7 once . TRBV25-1 CANSQTYELYF TGTGCCAACAGTCAGACCTACGAGCTGTACTTC
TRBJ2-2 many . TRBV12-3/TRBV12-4 CASRVAGELFF TGTGCCAGCAGAGTGGCCGGGGAGCTGTTTTTT
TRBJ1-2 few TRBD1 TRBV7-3 CASSLAGGGNYGYTF TGTGCCAGCAGCTTAGCAGGGGGTGGTAACTATGGCTACACCTTC
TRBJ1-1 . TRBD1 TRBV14 CASSQGVRGRTEAFF TGTGCCAGCAGCCAAGGTGTTAGGGGGCGGACTGAAGCTTTCTTT
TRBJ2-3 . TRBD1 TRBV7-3 CASSPDRVGDTQYF TGTGCCAGCAGCCCGGACAGGGTGGGCGATACGCAGTATTTT
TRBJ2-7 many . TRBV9 CASAGTTYEQYF TGTGCCAGTGCAGGGACCACCTACGAGCAGTACTTC
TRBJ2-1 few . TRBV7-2 CASSLDGSRGEQFF TGTGCCAGCAGCTTAGACGGGAGTAGGGGTGAGCAGTTCTTC
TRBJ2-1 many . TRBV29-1 CSVEVTYNEQFF TGCAGCGTTGAAGTTACATACAATGAGCAGTTCTTC
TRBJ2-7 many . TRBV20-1 CTLRTLTNSYEQYF TGCACCCTCCGGACCCTCACGAACTCCTACGAGCAGTACTTC
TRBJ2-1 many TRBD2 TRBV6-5 CASSRLAGGNEQFF TGTGCCAGCTCCAGACTAGCGGGAGGAAACGAGCAGTTCTTC
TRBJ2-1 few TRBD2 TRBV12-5 CASGSWEGQQFF TGTGCTAGTGGTTCCTGGGAGGGGCAGCAGTTCTTC
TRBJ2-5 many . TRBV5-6 CASSLSQETQYF TGTGCCAGCAGCTTGAGCCAAGAGACCCAGTACTTC
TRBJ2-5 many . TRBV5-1 CASSFHGGQETQYF TGCGCCAGCAGCTTCCATGGAGGGCAAGAGACCCAGTACTTC
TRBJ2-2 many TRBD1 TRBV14 CASSQAVARGKVGELFF TGTGCCAGCAGCCAAGCAGTCGCCAGGGGGAAGGTCGGGGAGCTGTTTTTT
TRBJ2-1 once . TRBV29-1 CCVRSSYNEQFF TGCTGCGTCCGGAGCTCCTACAATGAGCAGTTCTTC
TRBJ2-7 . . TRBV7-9 CASSPTGPGEGEQYF TGTGCCAGCAGCCCCACAGGACCAGGAGAAGGGGAGCAGTACTTC
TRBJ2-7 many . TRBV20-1 CSAREPQTYEQYF TGCAGTGCTAGAGAACCCCAGACCTACGAGCAGTACTTC
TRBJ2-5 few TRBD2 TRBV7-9 CASSFQRERETQYF TGTGCCAGCAGCTTCCAGCGGGAGCGGGAGACCCAGTACTTC
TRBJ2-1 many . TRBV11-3 CASSIGTLGDEQFF TGTGCCAGCAGCATCGGGACTCTCGGGGATGAGCAGTTCTTC
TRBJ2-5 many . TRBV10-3 CAISESSHGETQYF TGTGCCATCAGTGAGTCAAGTCACGGGGAGACCCAGTACTTC
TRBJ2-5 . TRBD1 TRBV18 CASSPRSGQEVTQYF TGTGCCAGCTCACCCCGGTCCGGACAGGAAGTGACCCAGTACTTC
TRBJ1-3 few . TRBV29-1 CSVVRQDSGNTIYF TGCAGCGTTGTCCGACAGGACTCTGGAAACACCATATATTTT
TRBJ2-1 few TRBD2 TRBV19 CASSDPPAGVRNEQFF TGTGCCAGTAGCGACCCCCCAGCGGGAGTACGAAATGAGCAGTTCTTC
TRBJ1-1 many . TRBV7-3 CASSPRRNTEAFF TGTGCCAGCAGCCCAAGGAGGAACACTGAAGCTTTCTTT
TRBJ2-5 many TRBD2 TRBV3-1 CASSQEGTSGGAWQETQYF TGTGCCAGCAGCCAAGAAGGGACTAGCGGGGGGGCTTGGCAAGAGACCCAGTACTTC
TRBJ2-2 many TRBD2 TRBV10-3 CAISSGGDTGELFF TGTGCCATCAGTAGCGGGGGTGACACCGGGGAGCTGTTTTTT
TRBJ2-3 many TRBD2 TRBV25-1 CASSEFVTSGGRDTQYF TGTGCCAGCAGTGAATTTGTTACGAGCGGGGGCCGGGATACGCAGTATTTT
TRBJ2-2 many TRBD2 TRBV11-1 CASNERGPNTGELFF TGTGCCAGCAACGAGCGGGGGCCAAACACCGGGGAGCTGTTTTTT
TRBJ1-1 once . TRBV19 CASRIGSGRSRDEAFF TGTGCCAGTAGAATTGGTTCAGGGAGGAGCCGTGATGAAGCTTTTTTT
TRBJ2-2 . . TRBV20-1 CSAWRPSVNTGELFF TGCAGTGCCTGGAGACCTTCCGTAAACACCGGGGAGCTGTTTTTT
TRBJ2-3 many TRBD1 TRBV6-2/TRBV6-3 CASRPQGAGTDTQYF TGTGCCAGCAGGCCCCAGGGGGCCGGCACAGATACGCAGTATTTT
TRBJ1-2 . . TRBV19 CASNSPDRGRFYGYTF TGTGCCAGTAATAGCCCGGACAGAGGACGATTTTATGGCTACACCTTC
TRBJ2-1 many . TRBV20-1 CSVWDGSYNEQFF TGCAGCGTTTGGGACGGCTCCTACAATGAGCAGTTCTTC
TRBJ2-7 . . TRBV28 CASSFSGAGAQGEQYF TGTGCCAGCAGTTTTTCGGGAGCTGGTGCGCAGGGCGAGCAGTACTTC
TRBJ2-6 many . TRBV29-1 CSVEEWRPGANVLTF TGCAGCGTTGAGGAATGGCGGCCTGGGGCCAACGTCCTGACTTTC